These 32 T cell receptor beta chains originate from one sample sequenced in a study of T cell repertoires in cytomegalovirus infection. MiXCR, run by TCRdb on the reads, gives a single entry per CDR3 protein. The table includes some 300,000 distinct CDR3 sequences, about 9.2% detected once. The specimen was PBMCs. The receptors stem from a human donor in good health (CMV status not recorded). Some clones in this sample may be carry-over from other donors' samples.

This clonotype has a single count. The chain employs TRBV2 and TRBJ2-5, with 12 bases that match TRBD2. The CDR3 sequence is 13 residues long. Trimming removed 11 bases from V and 10 bases from J; junction bases left unmatched: 11. Germline CDR1 is SNHLY and CDR2 is FYNNEI. CDR3 protein: CAGLTSGGPYQYF. CDR3 nucleotide sequence: TGTGCCGGTTTAACTAGCGGGGGGCCCTACCAGTACTTC.

This clonotype was seen a few times. The chain couples TRBV18 to TRBJ1-2; a weak D match, TRBD1 (5 bases). V lost 2 bases to trimming and J lost 8 bases, with 15 bases between them. The CDR3 spans 14 residues. CDR1 and CDR2 (germline): KGHSH, LQKENI. The CDR3 DNA reads TGTGCCAGCTCACCAATCCAGGGCGGGAGAGGCTACACCTTC. It is translated as CASSPIQGGRGYTF.

This rearrangement joins TRBV18 to TRBJ1-2, with D unresolved. V was shortened by 6 bases and J by 4 bases, with 12 bases between the two germline ends. The CDR3 loop spans 13 amino acids. Germline V CDR1 and CDR2: KGHSH, LQKENI. The CDR3 DNA is TGTGCCAGCTCTCCAGACGGGAGCTATGGCTACACCTTC. Residues: CASSPDGSYGYTF. The full variable domain, completed using reference TRBV18 and TRBJ1-2, is NAGVMQNPRHLVRRRGQEARLRCSPMKGHSHVYWYRQLPEEGLKFMVYLQKENIIDESGMPKERFSAEFPKEGPSILRIQQVVRGDSAAYFCASSPDGSYGYTFGSGTRLTVV.

The chain combines TRBV20-1 with TRBJ1-6; 9 nucleotides agree with TRBD1. The V gene end was trimmed by 1 base and the J gene end by 13 bases; junction bases not matched to a gene: 11. CDR3 length equals 15 residues. CDR1 and CDR2 (germline): DFQATT, SNEGSKA (reference sequence). CDR3 region: CSARGLQGASTPLHF. In nucleotides, the CDR3 is TGCAGTGCTAGAGGACTACAGGGGGCGTCCACGCCCCTCCACTTT.

This clonotype was picked up many times. This rearrangement joins TRBV27 to TRBJ2-4; a weak D match, TRBD1 (7 bases). V was cut by 6 bases and J by 3 bases, with 12 bases left in between. The length of the CDR3 is 14 residues. Germline V gives CDR1 MNHEY, CDR2 SMNVEV (reference sequence). DNA for the CDR3: TGTGCCAGCAGCCCCAGGGGGGTCAAAAACATTCAGTACTTC. Amino acids: CASSPRGVKNIQYF.

This clonotype was recorded at least ten times. The J gene is TRBJ2-7, the V gene TRBV18; perhaps TRBD1 as D (6 bases). The ends were cut back, 3 bases at V and 5 bases at J, with 14 bases in the middle. The CDR3 covers 14 residues. In germline, CDR1 is KGHSH, CDR2 LQKENI. This chain's CDR3 is CASSPGTPRDEQYV. The CDR3 DNA is TGTGCCAGCTCACCGGGGACACCTAGGGACGAGCAGTACGTC.

This clonotype has ten or more counts. This chain links TRBV7-2 with TRBJ2-1, with unresolved D. The germline gives CDR1 SGHTA, CDR2 FQGNSA. CDR3 length equals 14 residues. V shed 8 bases and J shed 6 bases, with 17 bases lying between them. The CDR3 protein is CASLKGPIVNEQFF. For the CDR3, the DNA is TGTGCCAGCCTCAAGGGCCCAATCGTCAATGAGCAGTTCTTC.

Worth noting for this clonotype: This may arise from a read error, as a much more abundant clone is one base away. The chain joins TRBV29-1 to TRBJ2-5; TRBD2 matches 7 bases. The CDR3 extends over 12 amino acids. The V segment lost 5 bases and the J segment 3 bases; nucleotides outside the gene matches: 3. In germline, CDR1 is SQVTM, CDR2 ANQGSEA. CDR3 nucleotides: TGCAGCGTTCCTAGCGGCAAAGAGACCCAGTACTTC. Protein product: CSVPSGKETQYF.

This clonotype was seen many times. The chain recombines TRBV7-2 with TRBJ2-5; TRBD2 matches at 9 bases. Germline V CDR1 and CDR2: SGHTA, FQGNSA. Trimming removed 1 base from V and 4 bases from J; junction bases left unmatched: 7. CDR3 length equals 16 residues. CDR3 in amino acids: CASSLDPRGGLETQYF. CDR3 sequence (DNA): TGTGCCAGCAGCTTAGATCCGCGGGGGGGCCTAGAGACCCAGTACTTC. The variable domain in full, completed from reference TRBV7-2 and TRBJ2-5, reads GAGVSQSPSNKVTEKGKDVELRCDPISGHTALYWYRQSLGQGLEFLIYFQGNSAPDKSGLPSDRFSAERTGGSVSTLTIQRTQQEDSAVYLCASSLDPRGGLETQYFGPGTRLLVL.

This clonotype was recorded a few times. This sequence joins TRBV29-1 and TRBJ2-7, with D possibly TRBD1 on 7 matching bases. The V gene lost 7 bases and the J gene lost 8 bases, with 21 bases spanning the gap. CDR3 length equals 13 residues. In germline, CDR1 is SQVTM, CDR2 ANQGSEA. The CDR3 sequence: CSASGGLDGKQYV. CDR3 coding DNA: TGCAGCGCCTCAGGGGGACTGGATGGGAAGCAGTACGTC.

This clonotype was seen ten or more times. V usage is TRBV20-1 and J usage is TRBJ1-1; unclear D gene. CDR3 length equals 16 residues. Germline assignment: CDR1 DFQATT and CDR2 SNEGSKA (reference sequence). The V gene lost 0 bases and the J gene lost 4 bases, with 18 bases spanning the gap. CDR3 sequence reads: CSARDEAGSSGTEAFF. CDR3 bases: TGCAGTGCTAGAGATGAGGCGGGCAGCTCGGGCACTGAAGCTTTCTTT.

This clonotype came up many times. The genes are TRBV28 and TRBJ1-3; D call uncertain. Per germline, CDR1 MDHEN and CDR2 SYDVKM. Trimming left V 5 bases short and J 0 bases short, with 14 bases between. The CDR3 loop spans 16 amino acids. CDR3 DNA: TGTGCCAGCAGTCCCCCGCGGCCCTACTCTGGAAACACCATATATTTT. Translation: CASSPPRPYSGNTIYF.

This clonotype was picked up many times. V usage is TRBV6-1 and J usage is TRBJ2-4; D is perhaps TRBD1 or TRBD2 (5 bases each). With 5 bases removed from V and 0 bases from J, the gap between germline ends came to 14 bases. This CDR3 has 16 amino acids. Looked up from germline, CDR1 is MNHNS and CDR2 is SASEGT. Written as DNA, the CDR3 is TGTGCCAGCAGTCCATCACCGGGGCGAGCCAAAAACATTCAGTACTTC. The encoded protein is CASSPSPGRAKNIQYF.

This clonotype was seen a handful of times. The CDR3 loop is CASSFADNQPQHF. The CDR3, as DNA: TGTGCCAGCAGTTTTGCGGACAATCAGCCCCAGCATTTT. This sequence joins TRBV12-3 or TRBV12-4 and TRBJ1-5; no definite D call. V lost 3 bases to trimming and J lost 3 bases, with 6 bases between them. This CDR3 contains 13 residues.

Only a few counts were recorded for this clonotype. CDR3 nucleotides: TGTGCCAGCGCCAGCAAGGGGTACAGGCAGTACTTC. It yields the protein CASASKGYRQYF. The rearrangement links TRBV28 to TRBJ2-7; perhaps TRBD1 as D (5 bases). The CDR3 totals 12 residues. The ends were cut back, 8 bases at V and 9 bases at J, with 17 bases in the middle. Germline V CDR1 and CDR2: MDHEN, SYDVKM.

This clonotype was observed a single time. V and J are TRBV29-1 and TRBJ2-7; D might be TRBD1 (6 bases). V lost 4 bases, J lost 2 bases, and 6 bases lay in between. Per germline, CDR1 SQVTM and CDR2 ANQGSEA. This CDR3 has 11 amino acids. This CDR3 reads CSVGTAYEQYV. CDR3 in DNA: TGCAGCGTTGGGACAGCCTACGAGCAGTACGTC.

The table lists this clonotype with a few counts. The CDR3 region is CSARDGQRGVYEQYV. Here the CDR3 DNA reads TGCAGTGCTAGAGATGGCCAGCGGGGGGTCTACGAGCAGTACGTC. The chain carries TRBV20-1 and TRBJ2-7; 9 positions agree with TRBD2. CDR1 DFQATT and CDR2 SNEGSKA come from the germline V gene (reference sequence). The CDR3 consists of 15 residues. V lost 0 bases and J lost 3; bases outside the gene matches: 6.

This clonotype was seen many times. This chain joins TRBV27 and TRBJ1-1, with D unclear. V was cut by 5 bases and J by 4 bases, with 14 bases left in between. The germline V gene encodes CDR1 MNHEY and CDR2 SMNVEV (reference sequence). This CDR3 is 14 amino acids long. The DNA for the CDR3 is TGTGCCAGCAGTCCCCTCGAGGTTGGCACTGAAGCTTTCTTT. Its translation is CASSPLEVGTEAFF.

The sample holds many counts of this clonotype. This sequence joins TRBV7-2 and TRBJ2-1; 8 positions match TRBD1. The ends lost 3 bases at V and 7 bases at J; junction bases unmatched: 2. Germline assignment: CDR1 SGHTA and CDR2 FQGNSA. The CDR3 runs 13 residues. For the CDR3, the DNA is TGTGCCAGCAGCTTGGACAGGGTAAATGAGCAGTTCTTC. The encoded protein is CASSLDRVNEQFF. Drawing the rest from reference TRBV7-2 and TRBJ2-1, the complete variable domain is GAGVSQSPSNKVTEKGKDVELRCDPISGHTALYWYRQSLGQGLEFLIYFQGNSAPDKSGLPSDRFSAERTGGSVSTLTIQRTQQEDSAVYLCASSLDRVNEQFFGPGTRLTVL.

This clonotype was counted ten times or more. J is TRBJ1-5 and V is TRBV20-1; 8 nucleotides match TRBD1. V was clipped by 2 bases and J by 6 bases; unmatched bases: 9. CDR1 is DFQATT, CDR2 SNEGSKA, per germline (reference sequence). This CDR3 is 15 amino acids long. This CDR3 reads CSARIQGASIQPQHF. The CDR3 bases are TGCAGTGCTAGAATCCAGGGGGCGTCTATTCAGCCCCAGCATTTT.

This clonotype was counted many times. The chain links TRBV28 to TRBJ2-6, with D possibly TRBD1 on 5 matching bases. Per the germline V gene, CDR1 is MDHEN and CDR2 is SYDVKM. This CDR3 spans 15 amino acids. The V and J ends lost 7 bases and 4 bases respectively, with 14 bases between them. CDR3 sequence reads: CASNLQGYGANVLTF. CDR3 nucleotide sequence: TGTGCCAGCAACCTTCAGGGTTACGGGGCCAACGTCCTGACTTTC.

This clonotype was seen ten or more times. The V gene is TRBV7-6, the J gene TRBJ2-5; no definite D call. The CDR3 totals 13 residues. Between the trimmed V and J ends, which lost 5 bases and 9 bases, there was a span of 16 bases. CDR1 and CDR2 from the germline V gene are SGHVS and FNYEAQ. CDR3 region: CASSLGLGKSQYF. CDR3 nucleotides: TGTGCCAGCAGCCTCGGGTTAGGGAAATCCCAGTACTTC.

This clonotype was seen many times. The genes are TRBV28 and TRBJ1-5; D perhaps matches TRBD1 (6 bases). This CDR3 is 15 amino acids long. V lost 2 bases and J 7 bases, leaving 15 bases between the germline ends. CDR1 and CDR2 from the germline V gene are MDHEN and SYDVKM. The CDR3 spells CASSLPIQGGQPQHF. CDR3 DNA sequence: TGTGCCAGCAGTTTACCCATACAGGGAGGGCAGCCCCAGCATTTT.

There are many counts of this clonotype. This chain uses TRBV12-3 or TRBV12-4 with TRBJ1-2, with D tentatively TRBD1 (6 bases). Trimming left V 5 bases short and J 5 bases short, with 15 bases between. CDR3 length equals 14 residues. The DNA of the CDR3 is TGTGCCAGCAGTCCTACCCAGGGGCCGTATGGCTACACCTTC. This translates into CASSPTQGPYGYTF.

There are many counts of this clonotype. The chain joins TRBV6-5 to TRBJ2-2; TRBD1 is a possible D gene (6 bases). In germline, CDR1 is MNHEY, CDR2 SVGAGI. V dropped 8 bases and J dropped 2 bases, with 9 bases sitting between them. The CDR3 consists of 13 residues. The DNA for the CDR3 is TGTGCCAGCGGACAGAGAAACACCGGGGAGCTGTTTTTT. It is translated as CASGQRNTGELFF.

This clonotype was counted at least ten times. V and J are TRBV20-1 and TRBJ2-7, with TRBD2 identical over 9 bases. Per the germline V gene, CDR1 is DFQATT and CDR2 is SNEGSKA (reference sequence). This CDR3 comprises 15 residues. V dropped 0 bases and J dropped 2; count of bases not matched to a gene: 5. The CDR3 region has the DNA TGCAGTGCTAGAGATCTGACTAGCGGAACCTACGAGCAGTACTTC. It is translated as CSARDLTSGTYEQYF.

This clonotype was seen at least ten times. This chain links TRBV28 with TRBJ2-7, with D unresolved. This CDR3 comprises 14 residues. Deletions cut 4 bases from V and 2 bases from J, with 12 bases between. Germline values: CDR1 MDHEN, CDR2 SYDVKM. The chain's CDR3 is CASSSPGPPYEQYV. CDR3 in DNA: TGTGCCAGCAGTTCCCCAGGCCCCCCCTACGAGCAGTACGTC.

Ten or more counts support this clonotype. The chain employs TRBV7-9 and TRBJ1-1; D not resolved. CDR1 is SEHNR, CDR2 FQNEAQ, per germline (reference sequence). Trimming took off 1 base at V and 11 bases at J, with 11 bases between the two ends. The CDR3 runs 12 residues. The CDR3 bases are TGTGCCAGCAGCTTAGAAGATCGTGGGGCTTTCTTT. Its protein product is CASSLEDRGAFF.

This clonotype was recorded a few times. The rearrangement links TRBV27 to TRBJ2-3; the match to TRBD2 covers 7 bases. The V gene end was trimmed by 3 bases and the J gene end by 0 bases; junction bases not matched to a gene: 3. CDR3 length: 15 residues. CDR1 MNHEY and CDR2 SMNVEV come from the germline V gene (reference sequence). The CDR3 DNA follows: TGTGCCAGCAGTTTGGGGGGGAGAAGCACAGATACGCAGTATTTT. Translation: CASSLGGRSTDTQYF.

This clonotype came up a few times. This rearrangement joins TRBV29-1 to TRBJ2-1, with D possibly being TRBD1 or TRBD2 (5 bases each). Looked up from germline, CDR1 is SQVTM and CDR2 is ANQGSEA. This CDR3 has 15 residues. The V end lost 6 bases, the J end lost 8 bases, and 23 bases lay between the germline ends. CDR3 protein: CSVGDPVTVYDEQFF. CDR3 sequence (DNA): TGCAGCGTCGGGGACCCGGTCACAGTTTATGATGAGCAGTTCTTC.

The sample holds many counts of this clonotype. The chain has TRBV7-2 and TRBJ1-5; possible D gene TRBD1, 6 bases. Germline V CDR1 and CDR2: SGHTA, FQGNSA. The CDR3 covers 16 residues. With 3 bases removed from V and 1 base from J, the gap between germline ends came to 13 bases. Written as DNA, the CDR3 is TGTGCCAGCAGCTTTGCGGCAGGGGCCAGCAATCAGCCCCAGCATTTT. Protein sequence: CASSFAAGASNQPQHF.

This clonotype appeared a few times. The rearrangement links TRBV29-1 to TRBJ2-3; the D is unclear. The germline gives CDR1 SQVTM, CDR2 ANQGSEA. The CDR3 runs to 13 residues. V gave up 3 bases and J gave up 4 bases, with 11 bases separating them. This CDR3 is CSVDFGRPDTQYF. The CDR3 DNA is TGCAGCGTTGATTTTGGGCGGCCAGATACGCAGTATTTT.